The rows below give T cell receptor beta chains drawn from one sample of a study of blood T cell repertoires in COVID-19. Produced via immunoSEQ multiplex PCR; TCRdb's table is partial and in-frame only. This sample has around 30,000 clones; around nine tenths occur once, and the top ten carry around 15%. The sequenced sample consisted of peripheral blood. Receptor source: a man in his fifties or sixties with active COVID-19. Both conserved end residues are part of each CDR3. The order of the fields is CDR3 length, J gene, V gene, CDR3 protein.

len: 15
j_gene: TRBJ2-1
v_gene: TRBV6-2/TRBV6-3
CDR3aa: CASRYDFGAVGEQFF

len: 14
j_gene: TRBJ2-7
v_gene: TRBV2
CDR3aa: CASTGQGAPYEQYF

len: 15
j_gene: TRBJ1-1
v_gene: TRBV6-5
CDR3aa: CASSYSVGGATEAFF

len: 15
j_gene: TRBJ1-2
v_gene: TRBV30
CDR3aa: CAWSSPRGSNYGYTF

len: 13
j_gene: TRBJ1-1
v_gene: TRBV29-1
CDR3aa: CSVVWGTGTEAFF

len: 14
j_gene: TRBJ2-4
v_gene: TRBV5-5
CDR3aa: CASTAGRAKNIQYF

len: 15
j_gene: TRBJ2-5
v_gene: TRBV10-3
CDR3aa: CAISEGDYYKETQYF

len: 15
j_gene: TRBJ1-4
v_gene: TRBV5-1
CDR3aa: CASSLISSGDEKLFF

len: 17
j_gene: TRBJ1-2
v_gene: TRBV30
CDR3aa: CAWSASGQGGFGYGYTF

len: 13
j_gene: TRBJ2-7
v_gene: TRBV12-3/TRBV12-4
CDR3aa: CASSLGQLYEQYF

len: 15
j_gene: TRBJ1-5
v_gene: TRBV7-2
CDR3aa: CASSPPGQFNQPQHF